This TCR beta chain is drawn from a study of identical twins. Template switching added a universal primer site, and cDNA bore unique molecular identifiers. TCRdb reprocessed the 5' RACE reads via MiXCR and lists one record per CDR3 protein. The sample contains about 250,000 distinct CDR3 sequences, 6% to 8.5% of which appear only once. Study observations and caveats: Within twin pairs, the out-of-frame alpha sequences they shared showed excess low generation probability. There were fewer insertions in abundant cord blood beta clonotypes, but memory repertoires showed no such pattern.

This clonotype was picked up a small number of times. What it recognizes is unknown. This CDR3 has 17 residues. With V trimmed by 2 bases and J by 2 bases, 8 bases remained unmatched. Germline V gene data show CDR1 as MDHEN and CDR2 as SYDVKM. This sample also appeared in a second study, on yellow fever vaccine responses in identical twins.

Sequencing input: CD8+ T cells sorted from blood. The rearrangement links TRBV28 to TRBJ2-7, with TRBD2 matching over 11 bases. The receptor's source is a woman aged 18-30 years in good health. The CDR3 reads CASSLGLAGGFAYEQYF. The CDR3 DNA follows: TGTGCCAGCAGTTTAGGGCTAGCGGGAGGCTTTGCCTACGAGCAGTACTTC.